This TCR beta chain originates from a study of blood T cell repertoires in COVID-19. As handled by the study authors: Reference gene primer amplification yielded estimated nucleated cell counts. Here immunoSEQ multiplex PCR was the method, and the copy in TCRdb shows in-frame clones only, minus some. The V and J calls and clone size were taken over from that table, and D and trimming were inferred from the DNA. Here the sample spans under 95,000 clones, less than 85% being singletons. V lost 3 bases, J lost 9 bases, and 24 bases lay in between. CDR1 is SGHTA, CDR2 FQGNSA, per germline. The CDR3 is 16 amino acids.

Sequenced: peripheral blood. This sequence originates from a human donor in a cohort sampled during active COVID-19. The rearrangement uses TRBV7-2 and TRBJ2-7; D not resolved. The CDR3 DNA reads TGTGCCAGCAGCTTCGATTTTCGACAAGAAAGGTTCGGGCAGTACTTC. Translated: CASSFDFRQERFGQYF.